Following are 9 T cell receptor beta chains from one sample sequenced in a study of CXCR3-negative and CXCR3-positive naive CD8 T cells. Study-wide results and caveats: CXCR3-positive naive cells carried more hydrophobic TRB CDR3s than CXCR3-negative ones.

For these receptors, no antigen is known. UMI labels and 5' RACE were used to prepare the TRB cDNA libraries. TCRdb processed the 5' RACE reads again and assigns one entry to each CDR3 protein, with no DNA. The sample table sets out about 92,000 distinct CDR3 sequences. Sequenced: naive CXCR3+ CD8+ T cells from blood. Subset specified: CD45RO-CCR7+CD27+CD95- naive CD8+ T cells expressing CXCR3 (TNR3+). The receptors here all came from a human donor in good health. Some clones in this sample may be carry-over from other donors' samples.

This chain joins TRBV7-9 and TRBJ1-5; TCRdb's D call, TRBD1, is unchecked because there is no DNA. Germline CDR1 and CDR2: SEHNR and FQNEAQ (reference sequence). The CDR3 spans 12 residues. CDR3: CASSSGGEPQHF.

The CDR3 here is CASSLGTGEYEQYF. The V call is TRBV12-3 or TRBV12-4, the J call TRBJ2-7; TCRdb returns TRBD1, unconfirmable since there is no DNA. The length of the CDR3 is 14 residues.

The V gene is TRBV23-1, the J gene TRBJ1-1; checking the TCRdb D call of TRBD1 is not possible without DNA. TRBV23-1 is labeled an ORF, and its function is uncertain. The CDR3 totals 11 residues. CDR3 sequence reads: CASSHRAEAFF.

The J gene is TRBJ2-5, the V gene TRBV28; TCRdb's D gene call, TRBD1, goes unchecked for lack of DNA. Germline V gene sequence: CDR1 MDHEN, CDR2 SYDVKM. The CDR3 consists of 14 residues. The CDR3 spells CASSLLGGQETQYF. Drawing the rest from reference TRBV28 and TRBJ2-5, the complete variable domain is DVKVTQSSRYLVKRTGEKVFLECVQDMDHENMFWYRQDPGLGLRLIYFSYDVKMKEKGDIPEGYSVSREKKERFSLILESASTNQTSMYLCASSLLGGQETQYFGPGTRLLVL.

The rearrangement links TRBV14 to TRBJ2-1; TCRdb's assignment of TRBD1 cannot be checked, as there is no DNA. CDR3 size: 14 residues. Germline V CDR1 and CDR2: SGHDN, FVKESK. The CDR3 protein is CASSQDEWGGEQFF.

CDR3 residues: CASSFDGLAVYQETQYF. The chain carries TRBV5-1 and TRBJ2-5; TCRdb calls TRBD2, which cannot be checked without DNA. Germline-derived CDR1 and CDR2 are SGHRS and YFSETQ. The CDR3 sequence is 17 residues long.

The CDR3 region is CASSRLGWGTGELFF. The chain links TRBV6-5 to TRBJ2-2; TCRdb's D gene call, TRBD2, goes unchecked for lack of DNA. Germline V lookup: CDR1 MNHEY, CDR2 SVGAGI. The CDR3 is 15 amino acids.

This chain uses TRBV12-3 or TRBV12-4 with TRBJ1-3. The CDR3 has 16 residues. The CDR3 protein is CASSFWVRPKGNTIYF.

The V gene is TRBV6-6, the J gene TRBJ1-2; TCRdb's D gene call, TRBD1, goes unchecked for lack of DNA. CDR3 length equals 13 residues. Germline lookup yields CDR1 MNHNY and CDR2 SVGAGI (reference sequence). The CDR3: CASSYRDKVGYTF.